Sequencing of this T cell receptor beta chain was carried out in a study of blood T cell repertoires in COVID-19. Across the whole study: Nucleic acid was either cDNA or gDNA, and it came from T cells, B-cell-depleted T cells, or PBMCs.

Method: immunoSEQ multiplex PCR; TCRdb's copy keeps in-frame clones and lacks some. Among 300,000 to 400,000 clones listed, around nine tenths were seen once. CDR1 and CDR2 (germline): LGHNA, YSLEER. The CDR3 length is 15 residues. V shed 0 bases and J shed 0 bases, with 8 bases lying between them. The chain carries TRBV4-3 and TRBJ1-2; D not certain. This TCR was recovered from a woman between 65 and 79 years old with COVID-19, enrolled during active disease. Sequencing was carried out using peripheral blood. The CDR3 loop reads CASSQDNSPNYGYTF. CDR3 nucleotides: TGCGCCAGCAGCCAAGATAACAGTCCTAACTATGGCTACACCTTC.